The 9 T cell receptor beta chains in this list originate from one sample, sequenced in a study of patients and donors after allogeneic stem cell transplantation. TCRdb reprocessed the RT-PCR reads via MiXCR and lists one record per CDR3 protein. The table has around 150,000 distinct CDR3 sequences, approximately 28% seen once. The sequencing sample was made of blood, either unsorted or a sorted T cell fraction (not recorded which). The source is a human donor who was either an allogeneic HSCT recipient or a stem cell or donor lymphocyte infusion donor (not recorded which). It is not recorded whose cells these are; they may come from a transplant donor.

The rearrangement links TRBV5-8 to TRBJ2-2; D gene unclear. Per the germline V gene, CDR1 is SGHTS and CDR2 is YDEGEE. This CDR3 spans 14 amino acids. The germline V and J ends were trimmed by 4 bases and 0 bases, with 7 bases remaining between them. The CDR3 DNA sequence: TGTGCCAGCAGCCCTGACACGAACACCGGGGAGCTGTTTTTT. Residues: CASSPDTNTGELFF. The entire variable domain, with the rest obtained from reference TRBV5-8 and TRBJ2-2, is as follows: EAGVTQSPTHLIKTRGQQATLRCSPISGHTSVYWYQQALGLGLQFLLWYDEGEERNRGNFPPRFSGRQFPNYSSELNVNALELEDSALYLCASSPDTNTGELFFGEGSRLTVL.

The chain's CDR3 is CASSTSGTGASPLHF. The CDR3, as DNA: TGTGCCAGCAGCACCTCCGGGACAGGGGCATCACCCCTCCACTTT. The rearrangement joins TRBV14 to TRBJ1-6; 10 bases align to TRBD1. The CDR3 runs to 15 residues. The germline gives CDR1 SGHDN, CDR2 FVKESK. With V trimmed by 5 bases and J by 10 bases, 8 bases remained unmatched.

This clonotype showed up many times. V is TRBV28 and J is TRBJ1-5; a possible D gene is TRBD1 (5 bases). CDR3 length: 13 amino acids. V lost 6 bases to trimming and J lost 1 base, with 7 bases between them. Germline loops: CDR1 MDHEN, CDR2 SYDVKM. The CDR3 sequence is CASRTVSNQPQHF. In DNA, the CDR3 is TGTGCCAGCAGGACAGTAAGCAATCAGCCCCAGCATTTT.

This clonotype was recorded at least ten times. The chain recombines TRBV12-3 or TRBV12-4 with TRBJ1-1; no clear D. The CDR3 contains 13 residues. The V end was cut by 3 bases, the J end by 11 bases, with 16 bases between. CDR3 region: CASSLFPIAFAFF. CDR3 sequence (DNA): TGTGCCAGCAGTTTGTTCCCGATCGCGTTTGCTTTCTTT.

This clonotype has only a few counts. CDR3 in amino acids: CASSGRHGLVGTEAFF. The DNA for the CDR3 is TGCGCCAGCAGCGGGCGCCACGGACTTGTAGGCACTGAAGCTTTCTTT. The chain links TRBV5-1 to TRBJ1-1; D not certain. This CDR3 has 16 residues. Germline CDR1 reads SGHRS; CDR2 reads YFSETQ. V gave up 4 bases and J gave up 4 bases, with 20 bases separating them.

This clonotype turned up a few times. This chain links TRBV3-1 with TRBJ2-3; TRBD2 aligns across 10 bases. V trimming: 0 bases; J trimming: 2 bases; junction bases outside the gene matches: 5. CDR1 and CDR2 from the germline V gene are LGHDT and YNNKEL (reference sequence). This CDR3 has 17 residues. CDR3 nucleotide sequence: TGTGCCAGCAGCCAAGATTTCGGACTAGCGGCCACAGATACGCAGTATTTT. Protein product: CASSQDFGLAATDTQYF.

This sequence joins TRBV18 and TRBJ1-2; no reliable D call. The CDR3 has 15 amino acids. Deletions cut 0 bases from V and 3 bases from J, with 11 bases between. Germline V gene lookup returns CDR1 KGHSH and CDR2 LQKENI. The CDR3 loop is CASSPPSQRDYGYTF. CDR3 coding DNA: TGTGCCAGCTCACCACCGAGCCAGCGGGACTATGGCTACACCTTC.

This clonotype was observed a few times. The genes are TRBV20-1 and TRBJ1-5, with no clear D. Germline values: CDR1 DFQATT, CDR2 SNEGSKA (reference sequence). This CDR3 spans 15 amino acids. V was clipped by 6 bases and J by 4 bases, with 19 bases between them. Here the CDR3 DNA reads TGCAGTGCCCCCCTTTCCGGGCCAGCAAATCAGCCCCAGCATTTT. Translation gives CSAPLSGPANQPQHF.

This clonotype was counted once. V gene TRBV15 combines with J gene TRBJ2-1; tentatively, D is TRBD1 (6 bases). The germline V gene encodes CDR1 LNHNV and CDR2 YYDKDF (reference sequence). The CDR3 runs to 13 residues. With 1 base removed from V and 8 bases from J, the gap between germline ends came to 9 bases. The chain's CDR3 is CATSRGGPDEQFF. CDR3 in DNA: TGTGCCACCAGCAGAGGGGGGCCCGATGAGCAGTTCTTC.